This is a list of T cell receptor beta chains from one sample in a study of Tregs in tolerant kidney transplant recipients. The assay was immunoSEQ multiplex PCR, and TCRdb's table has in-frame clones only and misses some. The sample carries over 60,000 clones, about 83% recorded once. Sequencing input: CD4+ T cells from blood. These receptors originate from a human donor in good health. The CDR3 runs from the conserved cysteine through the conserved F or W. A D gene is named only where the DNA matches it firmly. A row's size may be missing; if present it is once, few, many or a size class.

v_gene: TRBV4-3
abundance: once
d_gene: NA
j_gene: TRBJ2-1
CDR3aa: CASSPGLRSYNEQFF
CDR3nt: TGCGCCAGCAGCCCGGGACTCCGCTCCTACAATGAGCAGTTCTTC

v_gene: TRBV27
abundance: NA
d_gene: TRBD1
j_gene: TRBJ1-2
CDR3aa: CASRTGTAYGYTF
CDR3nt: TGTGCCAGCAGGACCGGGACAGCGTATGGCTACACCTTC

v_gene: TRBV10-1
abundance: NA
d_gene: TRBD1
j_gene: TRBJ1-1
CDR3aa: CASSDLVGDRLPGAFF
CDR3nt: TGCGCCAGCAGCGATTTAGTCGGGGACAGGCTCCCGGGAGCTTTCTTT

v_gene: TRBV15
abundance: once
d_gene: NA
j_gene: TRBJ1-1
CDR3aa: CATGQTLNTEAFF
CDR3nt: TGTGCCACCGGACAGACCCTGAACACTGAAGCTTTCTTT

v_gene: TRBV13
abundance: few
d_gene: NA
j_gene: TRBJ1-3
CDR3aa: CASSLPAQENTIYF
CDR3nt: TGTGCCAGCAGCCTCCCCGCGCAGGAAAACACCATATATTTT

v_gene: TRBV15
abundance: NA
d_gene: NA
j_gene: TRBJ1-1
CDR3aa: CATSRAPVGNTEAFF
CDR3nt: TGTGCCACCAGCAGAGCCCCAGTGGGGAACACTGAAGCTTTCTTT

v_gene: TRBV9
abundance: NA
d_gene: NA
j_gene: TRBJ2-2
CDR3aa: CASSPRWVGGTGELFF
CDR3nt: TGTGCCAGCAGCCCCCGCTGGGTCGGCGGAACCGGGGAGCTGTTTTTT

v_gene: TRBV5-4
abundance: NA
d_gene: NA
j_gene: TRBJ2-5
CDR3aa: CASSYDSLAMETQYF
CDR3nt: TGTGCCAGCAGCTACGACAGCCTCGCCATGGAGACCCAGTACTTC

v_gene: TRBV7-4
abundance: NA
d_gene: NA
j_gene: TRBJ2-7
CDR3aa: CASSLGIRTGAPRGKRYF
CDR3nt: TGTGCCAGCAGCTTAGGTATTCGAACGGGGGCCCCCAGGGGGAAAAGGTACTTC

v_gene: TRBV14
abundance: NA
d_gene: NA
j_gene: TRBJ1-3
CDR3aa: CASSPWGGRSGNTIYF
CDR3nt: TGTGCCAGCAGCCCCTGGGGGGGGCGCTCTGGAAACACCATATATTTT

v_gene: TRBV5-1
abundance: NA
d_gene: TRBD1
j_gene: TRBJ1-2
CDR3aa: CASSRGQEVRGYTF
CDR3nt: TGCGCCAGCAGCAGGGGACAGGAAGTTCGCGGCTACACCTTC

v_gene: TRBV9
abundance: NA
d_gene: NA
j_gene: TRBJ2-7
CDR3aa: CASSVAPSSLSYEQYF
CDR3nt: TGTGCCAGCAGCGTAGCTCCTAGCTCCCTCTCCTACGAGCAGTACTTC

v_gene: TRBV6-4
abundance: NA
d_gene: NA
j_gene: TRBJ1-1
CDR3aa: CASSVYTGYEAFF
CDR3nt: TGTGCCAGCAGTGTATACACAGGATATGAAGCTTTCTTT

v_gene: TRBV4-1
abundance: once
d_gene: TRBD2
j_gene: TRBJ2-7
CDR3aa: CASSQEGPFTSGRHEQYF
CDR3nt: TGCGCCAGCAGCCAAGAGGGCCCCTTTACTAGCGGGAGACACGAGCAGTACTTC

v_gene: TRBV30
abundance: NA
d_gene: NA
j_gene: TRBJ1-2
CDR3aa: CAWFSGQAIGGYTF
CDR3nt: TGTGCCTGGTTCTCGGGGCAGGCAATAGGAGGCTACACCTTC

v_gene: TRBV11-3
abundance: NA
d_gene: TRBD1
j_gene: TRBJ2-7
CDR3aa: CASSRGQGISYEQYF
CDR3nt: TGTGCCAGCAGCCGTGGACAGGGGATCTCCTACGAGCAGTACTTC

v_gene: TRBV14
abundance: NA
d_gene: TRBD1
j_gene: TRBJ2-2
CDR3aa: CASSRLIQGATGELFF
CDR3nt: TGTGCCAGCAGTCGATTAATACAGGGGGCCACCGGGGAGCTGTTTTTT

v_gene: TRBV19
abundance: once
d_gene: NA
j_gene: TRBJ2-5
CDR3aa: CASKGRETQYF
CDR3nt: TGTGCCAGTAAAGGGAGAGAGACCCAGTACTTC

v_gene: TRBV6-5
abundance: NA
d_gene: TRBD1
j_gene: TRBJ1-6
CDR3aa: CASSRQGGVSPLHF
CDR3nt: TGTGCCAGCAGCAGACAGGGGGGGGTTTCACCCCTCCACTTT

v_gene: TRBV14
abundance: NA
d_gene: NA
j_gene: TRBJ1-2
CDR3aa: CASSQDPNYGYTF
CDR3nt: TGTGCCAGCAGCCAAGACCCTAACTATGGCTACACCTTC

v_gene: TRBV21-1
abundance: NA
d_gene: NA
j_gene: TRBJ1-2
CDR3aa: CASRVVGYTF
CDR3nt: TGTGCCAGCCGAGTGGTAGGCTACACCTTC

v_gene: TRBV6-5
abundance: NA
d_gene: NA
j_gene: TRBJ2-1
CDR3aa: CASSMGSGEQFF
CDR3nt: TGTGCCAGCAGCATGGGCTCCGGTGAGCAGTTCTTC

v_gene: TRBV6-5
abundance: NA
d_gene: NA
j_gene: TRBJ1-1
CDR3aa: CASSYSPGRNEAFF
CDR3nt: TGTGCCAGCAGTTACTCCCCAGGCCGGAATGAAGCTTTCTTT

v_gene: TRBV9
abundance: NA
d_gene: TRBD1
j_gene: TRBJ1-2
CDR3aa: CASSAADRGHVHGVGYTF
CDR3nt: TGTGCCAGCAGCGCCGCCGACAGGGGGCACGTACATGGTGTTGGCTACACCTTC

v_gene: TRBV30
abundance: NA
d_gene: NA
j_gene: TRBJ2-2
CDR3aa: CAWTGTQNTGELFF
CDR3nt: TGTGCCTGGACTGGGACTCAGAACACCGGGGAGCTGTTTTTT

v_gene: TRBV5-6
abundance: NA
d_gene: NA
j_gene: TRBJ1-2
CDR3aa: CASSFGGNYGYTF
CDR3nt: TGTGCCAGCAGCTTTGGGGGCAACTATGGCTACACCTTC

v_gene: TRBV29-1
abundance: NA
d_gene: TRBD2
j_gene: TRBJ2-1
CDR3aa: CSGEAGDLASEQFF
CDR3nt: TGCAGCGGGGAGGCGGGAGACCTCGCATCCGAGCAGTTCTTC

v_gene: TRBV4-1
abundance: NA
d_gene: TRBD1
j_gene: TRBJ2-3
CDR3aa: CASSRRSGQSVTSQYF
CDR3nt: TGCGCCAGCAGCCGACGATCGGGACAGAGCGTAACGTCGCAGTATTTT

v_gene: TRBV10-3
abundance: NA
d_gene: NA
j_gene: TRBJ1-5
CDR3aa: CAISELADQPQHF
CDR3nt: TGTGCCATCAGTGAATTGGCGGATCAGCCCCAGCATTTT

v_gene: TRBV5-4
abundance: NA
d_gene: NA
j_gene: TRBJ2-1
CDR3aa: CASQNSNYNEQFF
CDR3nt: TGTGCCAGCCAAAACAGTAACTACAATGAGCAGTTCTTC

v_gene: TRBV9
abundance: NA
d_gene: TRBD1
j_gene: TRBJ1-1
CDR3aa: CASSTGPGGNTEAFF
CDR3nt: TGTGCCAGCAGCACAGGCCCAGGGGGGAACACTGAAGCTTTCTTT

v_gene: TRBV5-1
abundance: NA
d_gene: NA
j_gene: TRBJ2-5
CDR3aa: CASSLGQIRGETQYF
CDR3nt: TGCGCCAGCAGCTTGGGGCAAATTCGGGGGGAGACCCAGTACTTC

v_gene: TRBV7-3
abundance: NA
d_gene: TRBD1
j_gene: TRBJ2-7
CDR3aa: CASSPGGSTYEQYF
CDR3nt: TGTGCCAGCAGCCCAGGGGGTTCAACCTACGAGCAGTACTTC

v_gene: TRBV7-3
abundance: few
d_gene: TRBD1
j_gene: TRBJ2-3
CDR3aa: CASSRDRGTDTQYF
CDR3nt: TGTGCCAGCAGCCGGGACAGGGGCACAGATACGCAGTATTTT

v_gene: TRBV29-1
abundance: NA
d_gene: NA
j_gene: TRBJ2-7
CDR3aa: CSVGGGTGGWSYEQYF
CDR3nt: TGCAGCGTTGGAGGCGGGACCGGCGGGTGGTCCTACGAGCAGTACTTC